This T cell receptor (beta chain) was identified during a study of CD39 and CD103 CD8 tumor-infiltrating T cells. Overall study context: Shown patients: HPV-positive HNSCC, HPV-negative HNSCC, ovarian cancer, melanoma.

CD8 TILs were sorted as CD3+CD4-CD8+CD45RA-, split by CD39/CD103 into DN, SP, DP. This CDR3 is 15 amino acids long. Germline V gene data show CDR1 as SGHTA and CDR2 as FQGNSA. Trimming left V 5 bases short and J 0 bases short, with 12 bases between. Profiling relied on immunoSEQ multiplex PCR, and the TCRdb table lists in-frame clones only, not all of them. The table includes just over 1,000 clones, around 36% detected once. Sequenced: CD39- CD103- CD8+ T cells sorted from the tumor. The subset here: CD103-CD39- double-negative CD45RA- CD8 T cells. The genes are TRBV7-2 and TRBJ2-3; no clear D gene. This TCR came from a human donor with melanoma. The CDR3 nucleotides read TGTGCCAGCAGCCCCACCTGGGTTAGCACAGATACGCAGTATTTT. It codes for CASSPTWVSTDTQYF.